The TCR beta chain described here comes from a study of T cell changes during pregnancy in multiple sclerosis. The length of the CDR3 is 16 residues. Germline-derived CDR1 and CDR2 are SGHNT and YYREEE (reference sequence). V lost 0 bases to trimming and J lost 4 bases, with 13 bases between them. The method was immunoSEQ multiplex PCR; TCRdb's version includes in-frame clones alone and lacks a portion of them. The profile shows 40,000 to 60,000 clones, more than 85% of them singletons. The chain couples TRBV5-4 to TRBJ2-2; D possibly corresponds to TRBD1 (5 bases). This TCR was recovered from a female donor with multiple sclerosis, enrolled in a pregnancy study. Sequenced here: CD8+ T cells from peripheral blood mononuclear cells, sampled in the second trimester of pregnancy. CDR3 in amino acids: CASSLGGPTLTGELFF. The CDR3 DNA follows: TGTGCCAGCAGCTTGGGGGGCCCGACCCTCACCGGGGAGCTGTTTTTT.